The 6 T cell receptor beta chains given below trace back to one sample, sequenced in a study of post-analysis software for immune sequencing data. The TCR beta cDNA libraries carried unique molecular identifiers. TCRdb recomputed calls from the PCR reads with MiXCR, one row per CDR3 protein. In the table there are some 260,000 distinct CDR3 sequences, 35% to 45% of which are singletons. Findings and caveats of the study: Roughly 5 TRBV segments, TRBV5-6, TRBV5-1 and TRBV20-1 among them, were found more frequent in patients than controls.

Their antigens are not known. Input material: blood. The receptor set was obtained from a girl aged 5-17 years with multiple sclerosis.

Notes on this clonotype: This sequence may be a read error, since a much larger clone differs from it by one base. The chain employs TRBV4-1 and TRBJ2-5; 7 bases agree with TRBD1. CDR3 length: 14 amino acids. The V gene's germline CDR1 is MGHRA and CDR2 YSYEKL. For the CDR3, the DNA is TGCGCCGGCAGCCAGGGGGAGTACCAAGAGACCCAGTACTTC. Protein sequence: CAGSQGEYQETQYF.

This chain joins TRBV3-1 and TRBJ2-5; D is undetermined. V lost 0 bases and J 4 bases, leaving 9 bases between the germline ends. Per germline, CDR1 LGHDT and CDR2 YNNKEL (reference sequence). CDR3 length: 14 residues. CDR3 nucleotide sequence: TGTGCCAGCAGCCAAGATCCTGGTTTAGAGACCCAGTACTTC. Amino acid sequence: CASSQDPGLETQYF.

This clonotype turned up a few times. This chain's CDR3 is CATSDWTSLNTGELFF. CDR3 nucleotide sequence: TGTGCCACCAGTGATTGGACTAGCCTAAACACCGGGGAGCTGTTTTTT. V gene TRBV24-1 combines with J gene TRBJ2-2, with 8 bases that match TRBD2. Germline V CDR1 and CDR2: KGHDR, SFDVKD. The CDR3 length is 16 residues. The V segment lost 2 bases and the J segment 2 bases; nucleotides outside the gene matches: 3.

The rearrangement uses TRBV20-1 and TRBJ2-1; perhaps TRBD2 as D (5 bases). Germline-derived CDR1 and CDR2 are DFQATT and SNEGSKA (reference sequence). The CDR3 is made up of 16 amino acids. V was cut by 0 bases and J by 0 bases, with 12 bases left in between. CDR3 amino acids: CSARESSASSYNEQFF. Here the CDR3 DNA reads TGCAGTGCTAGAGAGAGTAGCGCGAGCTCCTACAATGAGCAGTTCTTC.

This clonotype was observed at least ten times. V and J are TRBV7-2 and TRBJ2-3; TRBD2 agrees at 12 bases. Germline CDR1 is SGHTA and CDR2 is FQGNSA. This CDR3 contains 19 residues. V dropped 1 base and J dropped 0; count of bases not matched to a gene: 8. For the CDR3, the DNA is TGTGCCAGCAGCTTAGGGACTAGCGGGATGAGGGTTAGCACAGATACGCAGTATTTT. It encodes CASSLGTSGMRVSTDTQYF.

V and J are TRBV20-1 and TRBJ1-5; 7 bases are shared with TRBD1. V shed 0 bases and J 15 bases; nucleotides not matched to a gene: 11. This CDR3 is built from 13 residues. Germline V gene lookup returns CDR1 DFQATT and CDR2 SNEGSKA (reference sequence). Here the CDR3 reads CSARERRQGGRHF. CDR3 DNA: TGCAGTGCTAGAGAGAGACGGCAGGGGGGTCGGCATTTT.